Following are 21 T cell receptor beta chains from one sample sequenced in a study of blood T cell repertoires in COVID-19 (dated by TCRdb to about 2020). Library preparation was by the immunoSEQ multiplex PCR assay. TCRdb provides this immuneACCESS table in a form limited to in-frame rearrangements. Some clones are lacking; in checked studies, under half of them reflect an unresolved V gene, and why the rest are absent is not known. A total of 110,000 or so clones appear in this sample, around nine tenths of them only once. The ten largest account for less than 2.5% of the sample. Sequencing used peripheral blood. The receptors were gathered from a woman aged 45-60 years with acute or convalescent COVID-19.

CDR3 bases: TGCGCCAATTTAAGGGGGGGGACCTACAATGAGCAGTTCTTC. Translated: CANLRGGTYNEQFF. The V call is TRBV10-1, the J call TRBJ2-1; perhaps TRBD2 as D (7 bases). Per germline, CDR1 WNHNN and CDR2 SYGVQD (reference sequence). The CDR3 is made up of 14 amino acids. The germline V and J ends were trimmed by 10 bases and 2 bases, with 15 bases remaining between them.

The rearrangement joins TRBV30 to TRBJ1-3; D is possibly TRBD1 (6 bases). CDR3 length: 15 amino acids. Germline CDR1 GTSNPN, CDR2 SVGIG (reference sequence). Trimming shortened V by 7 bases and J by 2 bases, and 18 bases separated the two germline ends. The CDR3 here is CAYSYRERAGNTIYF. In nucleotides, the CDR3 is TGTGCCTACTCTTACAGGGAAAGGGCTGGAAACACCATATATTTT.

This chain uses TRBV5-1 with TRBJ2-5; 11 bases match TRBD1. The J segment lost 5 bases and the V segment lost 1 base, leaving 7 bases of the junction unmatched. Germline assignment: CDR1 SGHRS and CDR2 YFSETQ. This CDR3 has 16 amino acids. The CDR3 DNA sequence: TGCGCCAGCAGCTTGTCTAGGACAGGGGGCATGGAGACCCAGTACTTC. It translates to CASSLSRTGGMETQYF. The whole variable domain, filled in from reference TRBV5-1 and TRBJ2-5, reads KAGVTQTPRYLIKTRGQQVTLSCSPISGHRSVSWYQQTPGQGLQFLFEYFSETQRNKGNFPGRFSGRQFSNSRSEMNVSTLELGDSALYLCASSLSRTGGMETQYFGPGTRLLVL.

The chain has TRBV5-4 and TRBJ1-2; 10 bases align to TRBD1. V lost 4 bases and J lost 1; bases outside the gene matches: 4. The CDR3 has 15 amino acids. Germline lookup yields CDR1 SGHNT and CDR2 YYREEE (reference sequence). Here the CDR3 DNA reads TGTGCCAGCAGCAGGGACAGGGGCAATAACTATGGCTACACCTTC. Encoded protein: CASSRDRGNNYGYTF.

The J gene is TRBJ2-1, the V gene TRBV3-1 (or the pseudogene TRBV3-2), with D maybe TRBD2 (7 bases). This CDR3 comprises 17 residues. Germline CDR1 reads LGHDT; CDR2 reads YNNKEL (reference sequence). The V end lost 1 base, the J end lost 2 bases, and 15 bases lay between the germline ends. The CDR3 DNA is TGTGCCAGCAGCCAAGCCGGTAAGGGGGGGGCCTACAATGAGCAGTTCTTC. Amino acids: CASSQAGKGGAYNEQFF.

This clone appeared a single time. The rearrangement uses TRBV7-2 and TRBJ2-7, with 9 positions matching TRBD2. Germline-derived CDR1 and CDR2 are SGHTA and FQGNSA. The CDR3 runs to 14 residues. J was trimmed by 7 bases and V by 4 bases; bases with no gene match: 8. The chain's CDR3 is CASSSSGARGEQYF. The CDR3, as DNA: TGTGCCAGCAGCTCTAGCGGGGCCAGGGGTGAGCAGTACTTC.

The chain recombines TRBV4-3 with TRBJ1-1; tentatively, D is TRBD1 (5 bases). The germline V and J ends were trimmed by 3 bases and 6 bases, with 14 bases remaining between them. Germline V CDR1 and CDR2: LGHNA, YSLEER. CDR3 length: 14 amino acids. CDR3 protein: CASSHHGGTSEAFF. DNA for the CDR3: TGCGCCAGCAGCCACCACGGAGGGACTTCTGAAGCTTTCTTT.

The gene calls are TRBV10-3 and TRBJ2-7; 7 nucleotides align to TRBD1. Germline assignment: CDR1 ENHRY and CDR2 SYGVKD. This CDR3 has 12 residues. V dropped 5 bases and J dropped 7; count of bases not matched to a gene: 5. This CDR3 is CAISTGVDEQYF. The CDR3 DNA reads as TGTGCCATCAGTACAGGGGTGGATGAGCAGTACTTC.

For the CDR3, the DNA is TGTGCCATCAGTTTACAGGGGGCGCAAGGATATGGCTACACCTTC. Its protein product is CAISLQGAQGYGYTF. This chain links TRBV10-3 with TRBJ1-2; 9 bases are shared with TRBD1. Germline V gene lookup returns CDR1 ENHRY and CDR2 SYGVKD. The CDR3 has 15 amino acids. The V segment lost 5 bases and the J segment 5 bases; nucleotides outside the gene matches: 9.

The V call is TRBV25-1, the J call TRBJ1-5; maybe TRBD1 (5 bases). Trimming cost V 5 bases and J 1 base, with 12 bases left between them. The CDR3 runs to 15 residues. Germline CDR1 reads MGHDK; CDR2 reads SYGVNS. The CDR3 protein is CASSPHGGSNQPQHF. Here the CDR3 DNA reads TGTGCCAGCAGTCCGCACGGGGGGAGCAATCAGCCCCAGCATTTT.

V is TRBV30 and J is TRBJ2-1; D is perhaps TRBD2 (5 bases). The CDR3 sequence is 13 residues long. Germline CDR1 and CDR2: GTSNPN and SVGIG (reference sequence). Between the trimmed V and J ends, which lost 0 bases and 7 bases, there was a span of 10 bases. The DNA for the CDR3 is TGTGCCTGGAGTGTCTTGTCGGGGAATGAGCAGTTCTTC. This encodes CAWSVLSGNEQFF.

This clone is a singleton in its sample. V gene TRBV2 combines with J gene TRBJ1-2; TRBD1 matches at 8 bases. J was trimmed by 6 bases and V by 0 bases; bases with no gene match: 3. In germline, CDR1 is SNHLY, CDR2 FYNNEI. The CDR3 spans 14 residues. The CDR3 protein is CASSEAGRGHGYTF. CDR3 bases: TGTGCCAGCAGTGAAGCAGGCAGGGGGCATGGCTACACCTTC.

This chain connects TRBV5-6 to TRBJ1-3, with 7 bases matching TRBD1. The CDR3 extends over 16 amino acids. V lost 4 bases and J lost 0; bases outside the gene matches: 7. Germline V gene data show CDR1 as SGHDT and CDR2 as YYEEEE. The DNA of the CDR3 is TGTGCCAGCAGCAGGGACAGAACGTTCTCTGGAAACACCATATATTTT. As protein: CASSRDRTFSGNTIYF.

J is TRBJ1-2 and V is TRBV4-1, with TRBD1 as a possible D gene (5 bases). Germline CDR1 reads MGHRA; CDR2 reads YSYEKL. CDR3 length: 13 residues. Trimming left V 4 bases short and J 8 bases short, with 14 bases between. The CDR3 nucleotides read TGCGCCAGCAGCCTGGGGCCCTTAGAGGGCTACACCTTC. Translating it yields CASSLGPLEGYTF.

The chain carries TRBV6-5 and TRBJ1-1; no clear D. Germline V gene lookup returns CDR1 MNHEY and CDR2 SVGAGI. With 3 bases removed from V and 0 bases from J, the gap between germline ends came to 5 bases. The CDR3 runs to 13 residues. For the CDR3, the DNA is TGTGCCAGCAGTTATCGGGTGAACACTGAAGCTTTCTTT. Translation: CASSYRVNTEAFF.

The chain links TRBV7-2 to TRBJ2-7; D may be TRBD2 (6 bases). The V and J ends lost 3 bases and 0 bases respectively, with 12 bases between them. The germline gives CDR1 SGHTA, CDR2 FQGNSA. The CDR3 covers 15 residues. CDR3 residues: CASSFAPGLSYEQYF. CDR3 DNA sequence: TGTGCCAGCAGCTTTGCTCCGGGACTCTCCTACGAGCAGTACTTC.

J is TRBJ2-1 and V is TRBV20-1, with 11 bases lining up with TRBD2. Per germline, CDR1 DFQATT and CDR2 SNEGSKA (reference sequence). CDR3 length: 17 residues. J was trimmed by 2 bases and V by 3 bases; bases with no gene match: 9. The CDR3 DNA reads as TGCAGTGCTAGTATAGCGGGAGGGCCACAAACCTACAATGAGCAGTTCTTC. Protein sequence: CSASIAGGPQTYNEQFF.

The chain carries TRBV19 and TRBJ1-1; D is ambiguous. The germline gives CDR1 LNHDA, CDR2 SQIVND (reference sequence). The length of the CDR3 is 15 residues. V was pared by 3 bases and J by 5 bases, with 16 bases between. The DNA for the CDR3 is TGTGCCAGTAGTATCGGGATATACGGAAGGACTGAAGCTTTCTTT. Protein: CASSIGIYGRTEAFF.

The rearrangement joins TRBV19 to TRBJ1-3; the D gene is possibly TRBD1 (5 bases). CDR3 length: 15 residues. Germline assignment: CDR1 LNHDA and CDR2 SQIVND (reference sequence). The V gene lost 3 bases and the J gene lost 2 bases, with 11 bases spanning the gap. CDR3 sequence reads: CASSMSREPGNTIYF. The CDR3 DNA reads as TGTGCCAGTAGTATGTCCAGGGAACCTGGAAACACCATATATTTT.

The V gene is TRBV25-1, the J gene TRBJ2-7, with D possibly TRBD2 on 6 matching bases. V was shortened by 5 bases and J by 1 base, with 15 bases between the two germline ends. Germline loops: CDR1 MGHDK, CDR2 SYGVNS. CDR3 length equals 15 residues. The CDR3 sequence: CASSPGNGLSYEQYF. CDR3 DNA sequence: TGTGCCAGCAGTCCCGGGAACGGACTATCCTACGAGCAGTACTTC.

This sequence joins TRBV19 and TRBJ1-3; D not resolved. The CDR3 spans 14 residues. Trimming pared 3 bases from V and 4 bases from J, leaving 10 bases between. Germline V gene lookup returns CDR1 LNHDA and CDR2 SQIVND (reference sequence). CDR3 sequence: CASSINFFGNTIYF. The DNA for the CDR3 is TGTGCCAGTAGTATTAATTTCTTCGGAAACACCATATATTTT.